The T cell receptor (beta chain) under discussion was sequenced for a study of T-cell reconstitution after alpha-beta-depleted transplantation in children. The length of the CDR3 is 17 residues. Germline CDR1 is SGDLS and CDR2 is YYNGEE. The germline V and J ends were trimmed by 0 bases and 3 bases, with 16 bases remaining between them. Study-wide findings and caveats: Some patients' high day-60 TCRbeta diversity was attributed to recipient cells surviving conditioning.

As regards this clonotype: Its target is not known.

Construction of the TCRbeta library involved unique molecular identifiers. One entry per CDR3 protein results from TCRdb running MiXCR on the PCR reads. The sample includes 450,000 to 600,000 distinct CDR3 sequences, over 10% of them seen just once. This receptor was taken from a male patient younger than 18 who had a stem cell transplant for acute myeloid leukemia, so the T cells may come from the graft donor. The V call is TRBV9, the J call TRBJ2-1; D is possibly TRBD1 (5 bases). The sequences come from PBMCs, mostly from graft donor cells, collected 360 days after TCRalphabeta/CD19-depleted stem cell transplant. The CDR3 bases are TGTGCCAGCAGCGTAGAACCAAGACAGCTGATCTACAATGAGCAGTTCTTC. This sequence encodes CASSVEPRQLIYNEQFF.